This T cell receptor (beta chain) is from a study of cytomegalovirus exposure and HLA in healthy donors. The PCR had 60 Vbeta and 13 Jbeta primers. The repertoire was sequenced with immunoSEQ multiplex PCR; TCRdb's copy has only in-frame clones and lacks some. Of over 110,000 clones listed, 70% to 85% are singletons. Concerning this clone: Its target is not known.

J lost 1 base, V lost 7 bases, and 6 bases had no gene match. Germline V gene sequence: CDR1 MNHNY, CDR2 SVGAGI (reference sequence). The CDR3 covers 15 residues. The study's findings and limits: A later analysis found that most CMV-associated TCR beta chains appeared HLA-restricted. Usually a TCR sequence was rare, but some public TCRs were found in many donors.

The source is a woman aged 60-75 years in good health and CMV-seropositive. The rearrangement joins TRBV6-6 to TRBJ2-7; TRBD1 agrees at 11 bases. Sample: PBMCs. The CDR3: CASTEGQGASYEQYF. In DNA form, the CDR3 reads TGTGCCAGCACCGAAGGACAGGGGGCGTCCTACGAGCAGTACTTC.